Below, 16 T cell receptor beta chains from the same sample are listed, as sequenced in a study of blood T cells in healthy people across ages. Alongside a J-beta primer mix, a sample-barcoded 5' primer served in a second PCR lasting roughly 7 to 11 cycles. TCRdb re-called the 5' RACE reads through MiXCR, storing one row per CDR3 protein. The sample lists around 1.7 million distinct CDR3 sequences, roughly 27% occurring once. Sequencing was done on a sample of blood. These receptors were obtained from a woman aged 25 to 39 in good health.

This clonotype occurred a few times. The chain links TRBV29-1 to TRBJ2-5, with D possibly TRBD2 on 7 matching bases. The ends were cut back, 5 bases at V and 2 bases at J, with 24 bases in the middle. Germline V gene data show CDR1 as SQVTM and CDR2 as ANQGSEA. This CDR3 region has 17 residues. As DNA, the CDR3 is TGCAGCGTTCTTGGAGGCTGGGGGGAGGGGGGGCAAGAGACCCAGTACTTC. This encodes CSVLGGWGEGGQETQYF.

Many counts were recorded for this clonotype. The chain joins TRBV20-1 to TRBJ2-1, with 14 bases fitting TRBD2. The CDR3 loop spans 16 amino acids. Germline CDR1 is DFQATT and CDR2 is SNEGSKA (reference sequence). V dropped 2 bases and J dropped 6; count of bases not matched to a gene: 6. CDR3 region: CSARLWGLAGANEQFF. CDR3 coding DNA: TGCAGTGCTAGACTATGGGGACTAGCGGGAGCCAATGAGCAGTTCTTC.

As DNA, the CDR3 is TGTGCCAGCAGGGGACAGGGGTTGGAGACCCAGTACTTC. The encoded protein is CASRGQGLETQYF. V gene TRBV12-3 or TRBV12-4 combines with J gene TRBJ2-5, with TRBD1 matching 10 bases. The V and J ends lost 6 bases and 5 bases, in that order; junction bases with no gene match: 3. CDR3 length: 13 amino acids.

This clonotype was counted a single time. This chain joins TRBV7-9 and TRBJ1-1, with D uncertain. Germline lookup yields CDR1 SEHNR and CDR2 FQNEAQ (reference sequence). The CDR3 has 14 amino acids. The V gene lost 8 bases and the J gene lost 1 base, with 14 bases spanning the gap. CDR3 amino acids: CASEAGSGNTEAFF. The CDR3 DNA follows: TGTGCCAGCGAGGCGGGGTCGGGGAACACTGAAGCTTTCTTT.

The sample holds many counts of this clonotype. The rearrangement joins TRBV25-1 to TRBJ1-2; TRBD1 aligns across 8 bases. Germline loops: CDR1 MGHDK, CDR2 SYGVNS. Trimming at V came to 4 bases and at J to 6 bases, leaving 4 bases not matched to a gene. The length of the CDR3 is 13 residues. The CDR3 DNA follows: TGTGCCAGCAGTGTAGGGACAGGCGATGGCTACACCTTC. Its protein product is CASSVGTGDGYTF.

The V and J genes are TRBV12-3 or TRBV12-4 and TRBJ2-2; 9 bases are a match to TRBD1. Trimming removed 8 bases from V and 3 bases from J; junction bases left unmatched: 1. This CDR3 is built from 13 residues. CDR3 loop: CASGDRDTGELFF. Written as DNA, the CDR3 is TGTGCCAGCGGGGACAGGGACACCGGGGAGCTGTTTTTT.

Points on this clonotype: At one of its ends the junction is not consistent with the germline gene, which may arise from a read error. The chain recombines TRBV18 with TRBJ2-1, with D possibly TRBD2 on 5 matching bases. The CDR3 runs 15 residues. Germline V gene sequence: CDR1 KGHSH, CDR2 LQKENI. This CDR3 reads CACSPRGSENNEQFF. The CDR3 bases are TGTGCCTGCTCACCACGGGGTTCGGAAAACAATGAGCAGTTCTTC.

This chain links TRBV20-1 with TRBJ2-3, with 7 bases aligning to TRBD2. CDR1 and CDR2 (germline): DFQATT, SNEGSKA (reference sequence). This CDR3 region has 13 residues. With V trimmed by 3 bases and J by 5 bases, 5 bases remained unmatched. The CDR3 DNA reads as TGCAGTGCTAGCGGGAGGTTCGGAGATACGCAGTATTTT. It is translated as CSASGRFGDTQYF.

V gene TRBV7-2 combines with J gene TRBJ1-2, with TRBD1 matching over 8 bases. Trimming at V came to 5 bases and at J to 8 bases, leaving 13 bases not matched to a gene. CDR1 is SGHTA, CDR2 FQGNSA, per germline. The CDR3 has 15 amino acids. DNA for the CDR3: TGTGCCAGCAGCCCGAGCTCAGGACAGGGACGGGGCTACACCTTC. Encoded protein: CASSPSSGQGRGYTF.

This clonotype was observed many times. The chain links TRBV7-2 to TRBJ2-7, with D possibly being TRBD1 (5 bases). Germline CDR1 SGHTA, CDR2 FQGNSA. This CDR3 spans 15 amino acids. The V end was cut by 5 bases, the J end by 3 bases, with 17 bases between. In DNA, the CDR3 is TGTGCCAGCAGCCCTAGTTGGGGCATTAACTACGAGCAGTACTTC. Encoded protein: CASSPSWGINYEQYF. Based on the CDR3 plus reference TRBV7-2 and TRBJ2-7, the full variable domain is GAGVSQSPSNKVTEKGKDVELRCDPISGHTALYWYRQSLGQGLEFLIYFQGNSAPDKSGLPSDRFSAERTGGSVSTLTIQRTQQEDSAVYLCASSPSWGINYEQYFGPGTRLTVT.

Regarding this clonotype: This sequence may be a read error, since a much larger clone differs from it by one base. This chain connects TRBV28 to TRBJ2-7, with 8 bases identical to TRBD2. Germline values: CDR1 MDHEN, CDR2 SYDVKM. V was pared by 8 bases and J by 4 bases, with 10 bases of the junction left unmatched. The CDR3 is 14 residues long. The CDR3 DNA reads as TGTGCCAGCGGTGTCGGGGGGGCCATTTACGAGCAGTACTTC. It specifies CASGVGGAIYEQYF.

In its sample, this clonotype was seen many times. J is TRBJ2-7 and V is TRBV12-3 or TRBV12-4; no clear D gene. With 6 bases removed from V and 4 bases from J, the gap between germline ends came to 13 bases. CDR3 length: 13 amino acids. CDR3 amino acids: CASSPSARYEQYF. CDR3 coding DNA: TGTGCCAGCAGCCCCTCGGCCAGATACGAGCAGTACTTC.

The CDR3 DNA sequence: TGTGCCAGCAGTGCCCCTAAGGGAACAGGGAGCTCCTACGAGCAGTACTTC. This gives the protein CASSAPKGTGSSYEQYF. The chain uses TRBV6-1 and TRBJ2-7, with D possibly matching TRBD1 (6 bases). CDR1 MNHNS and CDR2 SASEGT come from the germline V gene. V was shortened by 4 bases and J by 0 bases, with 19 bases between the two germline ends. The CDR3 loop spans 17 amino acids.

A few counts support this clonotype. J is TRBJ1-6 and V is TRBV20-1; D gene uncertain. With 5 bases removed from V and 6 bases from J, the gap between germline ends came to 14 bases. The CDR3 consists of 14 residues. Germline CDR1 and CDR2: DFQATT and SNEGSKA (reference sequence). CDR3 in amino acids: CSALEGNGNSPLHF. The CDR3 DNA sequence: TGCAGTGCTCTGGAGGGTAATGGTAATTCACCCCTCCACTTT.

V gene TRBV5-1 combines with J gene TRBJ1-3; 8 nucleotides match TRBD1. The germline CDR1 and CDR2 sequences are SGHRS and YFSETQ. Germline trimming cut 0 bases from V and 3 bases from J; bases unmatched to any gene: 2. The CDR3 covers 15 residues. The DNA of the CDR3 is TGCGCCAGCAGCTTGGCGACAGGGGATGGAAACACCATATATTTT. Translating gives CASSLATGDGNTIYF.

This sequence joins TRBV24-1 and TRBJ2-5; TRBD1 might be the D (6 bases). The end of the DNA is better explained by TRBJ2-7, so the J call may be wrong. The CDR3 spans 13 residues. Germline CDR1 and CDR2: KGHDR and SFDVKD. The CDR3 nucleotides are TGTGCCACCAGTGACCCCACAGGGTTCGAGCAGTACTTC. The encoded protein is CATSDPTGFEQYF.